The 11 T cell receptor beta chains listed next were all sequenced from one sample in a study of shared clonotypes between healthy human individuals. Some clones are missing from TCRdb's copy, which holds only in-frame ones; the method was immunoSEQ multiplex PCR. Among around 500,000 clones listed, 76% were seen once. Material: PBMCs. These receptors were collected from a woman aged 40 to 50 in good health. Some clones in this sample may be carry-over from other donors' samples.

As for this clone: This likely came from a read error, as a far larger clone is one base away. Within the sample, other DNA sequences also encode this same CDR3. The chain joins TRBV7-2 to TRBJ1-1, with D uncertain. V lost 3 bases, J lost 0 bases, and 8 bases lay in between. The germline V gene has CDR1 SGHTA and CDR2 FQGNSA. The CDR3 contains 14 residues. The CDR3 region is CASSFGMLNTEAFF. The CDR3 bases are TGTGCCAGCAGCTTTGGGATGTTGAACACTGAAGCTTTCTTT.

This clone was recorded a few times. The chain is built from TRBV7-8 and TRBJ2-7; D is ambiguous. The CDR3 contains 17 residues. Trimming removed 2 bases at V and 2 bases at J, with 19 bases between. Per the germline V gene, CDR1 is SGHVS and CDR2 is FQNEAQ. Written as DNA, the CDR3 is TGTGCCAGCAGCTTAAATCAAGCCGTGGGGATCCCCTACGAGCAGTACTTC. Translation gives CASSLNQAVGIPYEQYF.

The CDR3 region has the DNA TGTGCCAGCAGCCGGGACAGGGTTGTTACTGAAGCTTTCTTT. Amino acid sequence: CASSRDRVVTEAFF. The chain links TRBV7-9 to TRBJ1-1, with 9 bases fitting TRBD1. The CDR3 spans 14 residues. The V gene end was trimmed by 5 bases and the J gene end by 5 bases; junction bases not matched to a gene: 6. In germline, CDR1 is SEHNR, CDR2 FQNEAQ (reference sequence). The full variable domain, its missing parts supplied by reference TRBV7-9 and TRBJ1-1, is DTGVSQNPRHKITKRGQNVTFRCDPISEHNRLYWYRQTLGQGPEFLTYFQNEAQLEKSRLLSDRFSAERPKGSFSTLEIQRTEQGDSAMYLCASSRDRVVTEAFFGQGTRLTVV.

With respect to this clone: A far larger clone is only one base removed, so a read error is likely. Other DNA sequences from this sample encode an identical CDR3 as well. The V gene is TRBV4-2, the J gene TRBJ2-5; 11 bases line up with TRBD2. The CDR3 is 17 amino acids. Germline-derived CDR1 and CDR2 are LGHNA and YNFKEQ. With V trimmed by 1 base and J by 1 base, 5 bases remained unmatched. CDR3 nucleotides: TGTGCCAGCAGCCAAGGAACTAGCGGGGGAACCCAAGAGACCCAGTACTTC. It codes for CASSQGTSGGTQETQYF.

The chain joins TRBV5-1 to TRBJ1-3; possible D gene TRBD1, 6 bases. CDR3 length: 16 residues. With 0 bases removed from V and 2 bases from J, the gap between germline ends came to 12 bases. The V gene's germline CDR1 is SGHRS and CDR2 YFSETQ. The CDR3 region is CASSLAPTGTGNTIYF. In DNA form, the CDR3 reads TGCGCCAGCAGCTTGGCCCCTACAGGGACTGGAAACACCATATATTTT.

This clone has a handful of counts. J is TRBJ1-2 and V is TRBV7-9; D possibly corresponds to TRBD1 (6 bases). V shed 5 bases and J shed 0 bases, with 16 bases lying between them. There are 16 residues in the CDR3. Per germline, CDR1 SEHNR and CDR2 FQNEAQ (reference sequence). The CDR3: CASSPGGGQANYGYTF. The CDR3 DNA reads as TGTGCCAGCAGCCCGGGCGGGGGGCAGGCTAACTATGGCTACACCTTC.

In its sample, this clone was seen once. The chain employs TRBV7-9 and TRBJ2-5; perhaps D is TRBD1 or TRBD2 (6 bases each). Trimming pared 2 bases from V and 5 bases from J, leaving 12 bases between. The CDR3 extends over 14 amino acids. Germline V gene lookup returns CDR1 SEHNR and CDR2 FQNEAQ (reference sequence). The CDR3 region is CASSLSTGRETQYF. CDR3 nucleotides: TGTGCCAGCAGCTTATCAACAGGGAGGGAGACCCAGTACTTC.

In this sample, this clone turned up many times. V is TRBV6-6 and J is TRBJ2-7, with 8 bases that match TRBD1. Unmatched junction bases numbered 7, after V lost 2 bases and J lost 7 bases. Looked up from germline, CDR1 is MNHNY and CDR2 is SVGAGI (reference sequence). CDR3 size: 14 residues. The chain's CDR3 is CASSYPDRGREQYF. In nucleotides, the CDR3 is TGTGCCAGCAGTTACCCTGACAGGGGACGGGAGCAGTACTTC.

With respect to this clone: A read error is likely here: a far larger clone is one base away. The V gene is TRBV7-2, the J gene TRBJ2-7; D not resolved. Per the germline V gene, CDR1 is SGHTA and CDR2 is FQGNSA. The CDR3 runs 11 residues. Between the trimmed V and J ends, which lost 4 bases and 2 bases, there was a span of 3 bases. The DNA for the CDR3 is TGTGCCAGCAGCTCCACCTACGAGCAGTACTTC. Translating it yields CASSSTYEQYF.

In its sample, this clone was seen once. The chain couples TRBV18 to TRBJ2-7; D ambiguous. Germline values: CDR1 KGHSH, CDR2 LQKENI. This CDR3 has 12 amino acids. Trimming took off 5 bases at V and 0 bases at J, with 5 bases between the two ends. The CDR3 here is CASSSNSYEQYF. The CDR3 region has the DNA TGTGCCAGCTCATCTAACTCCTACGAGCAGTACTTC.

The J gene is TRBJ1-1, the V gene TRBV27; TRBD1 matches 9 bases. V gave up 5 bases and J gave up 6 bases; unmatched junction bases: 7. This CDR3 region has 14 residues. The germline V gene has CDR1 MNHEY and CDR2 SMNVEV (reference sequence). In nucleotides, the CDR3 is TGTGCCAGCAGTAAGGACAGGGGTTTGGCTGAAGCTTTCTTT. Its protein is CASSKDRGLAEAFF.